This T cell receptor (beta chain) comes out of a study of OX40 agonist ivuxolimab in advanced cancers. Study as a whole: Patients took ivuxolimab, an agonistic anti-OX40 (CD134) antibody.

Measured with immunoSEQ multiplex PCR; TCRdb has only the in-frame clones, and not every one. The sample lists fewer than 35,000 clones; approximately 89% were seen once. From germline, CDR1 is SGHTA and CDR2 FQGNSA. The CDR3 has 13 amino acids. Trimming removed 5 bases at V and 4 bases at J, with 11 bases between. Overall study results and limits: Undetermined was the antigen specificity of the expanded peripheral T cells.

Blood was sampled at baseline, cycle 4 day 1, and cycle 7 day 1. Regarding this clone: Its antigen is currently unknown.

The clonotype comes from an adult with an advanced solid tumor such as melanoma, head and neck, liver or kidney cancer. The chain combines TRBV7-2 with TRBJ2-5; D gene ambiguous. The material sequenced was CD4+ or CD8+ T cells sorted from blood, taken in a trial of the OX40 agonist ivuxolimab. CDR3 sequence: CASSRHSRETQYF. CDR3 nucleotide sequence: TGTGCCAGCAGCCGACACAGTCGAGAGACCCAGTACTTC.